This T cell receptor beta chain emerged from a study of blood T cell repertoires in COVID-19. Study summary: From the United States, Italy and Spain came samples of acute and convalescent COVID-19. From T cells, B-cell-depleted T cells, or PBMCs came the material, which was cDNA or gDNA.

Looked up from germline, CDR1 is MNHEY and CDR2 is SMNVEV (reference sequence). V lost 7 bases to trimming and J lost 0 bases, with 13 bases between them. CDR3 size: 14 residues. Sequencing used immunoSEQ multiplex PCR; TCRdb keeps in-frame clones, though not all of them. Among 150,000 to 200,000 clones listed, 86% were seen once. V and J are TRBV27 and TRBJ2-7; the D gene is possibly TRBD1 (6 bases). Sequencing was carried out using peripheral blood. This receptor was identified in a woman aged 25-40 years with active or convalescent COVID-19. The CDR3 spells CASKERQVSYEQYF. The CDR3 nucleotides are TGTGCCAGCAAAGAAAGACAGGTCTCCTACGAGCAGTACTTC.